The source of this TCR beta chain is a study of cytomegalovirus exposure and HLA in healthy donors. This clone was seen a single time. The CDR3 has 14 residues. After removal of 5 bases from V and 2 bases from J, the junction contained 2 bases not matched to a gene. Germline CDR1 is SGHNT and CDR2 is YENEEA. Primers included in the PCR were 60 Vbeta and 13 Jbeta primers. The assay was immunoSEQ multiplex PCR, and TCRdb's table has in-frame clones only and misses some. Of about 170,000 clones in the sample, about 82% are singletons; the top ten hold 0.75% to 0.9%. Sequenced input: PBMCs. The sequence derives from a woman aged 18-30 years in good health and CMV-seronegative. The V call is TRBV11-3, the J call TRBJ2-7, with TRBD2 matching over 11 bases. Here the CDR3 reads CASSKTSGAYEQYF. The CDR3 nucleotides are TGTGCCAGCAGCAAGACTAGCGGGGCCTACGAGCAGTACTTC. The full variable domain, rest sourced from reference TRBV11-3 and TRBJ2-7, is EAGVVQSPRYKIIEKKQPVAFWCNPISGHNTLYWYLQNLGQGPELLIRYENEEAVDDSQLPKDRFSAERLKGVDSTLKIQPAELGDSAVYLCASSKTSGAYEQYFGPGTRLTVT.